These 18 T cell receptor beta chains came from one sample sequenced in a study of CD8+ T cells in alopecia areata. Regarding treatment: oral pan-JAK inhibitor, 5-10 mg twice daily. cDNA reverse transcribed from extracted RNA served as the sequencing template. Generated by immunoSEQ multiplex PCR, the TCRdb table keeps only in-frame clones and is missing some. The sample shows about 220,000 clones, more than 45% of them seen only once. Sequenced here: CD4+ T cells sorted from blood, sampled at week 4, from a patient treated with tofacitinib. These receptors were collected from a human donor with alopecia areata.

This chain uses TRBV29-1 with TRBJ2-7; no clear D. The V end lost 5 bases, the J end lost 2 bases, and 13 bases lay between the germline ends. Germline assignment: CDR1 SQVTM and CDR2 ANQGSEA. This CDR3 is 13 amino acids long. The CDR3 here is CSVSAPKTYEQYF. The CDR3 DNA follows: TGCAGCGTTTCAGCGCCTAAAACCTACGAGCAGTACTTC.

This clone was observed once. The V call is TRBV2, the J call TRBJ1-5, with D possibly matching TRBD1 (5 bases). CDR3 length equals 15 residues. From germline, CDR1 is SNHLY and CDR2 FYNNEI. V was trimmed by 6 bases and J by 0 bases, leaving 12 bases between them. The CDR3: CASSTSRASNQPQHF. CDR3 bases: TGTGCCAGCAGCACGAGCAGGGCTAGCAATCAGCCCCAGCATTTT. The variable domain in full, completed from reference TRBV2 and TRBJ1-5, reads EPEVTQTPSHQVTQMGQEVILRCVPISNHLYFYWYRQILGQKVEFLVSFYNNEISEKSEIFDDQFSVERPDGSNFTLKIRSTKLEDSAMYFCASSTSRASNQPQHFGDGTRLSIL.

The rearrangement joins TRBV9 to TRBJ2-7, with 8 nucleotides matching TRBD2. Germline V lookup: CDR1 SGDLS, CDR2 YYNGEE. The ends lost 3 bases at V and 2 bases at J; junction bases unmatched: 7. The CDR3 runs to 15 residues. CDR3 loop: CASSATNGGAYEQYF. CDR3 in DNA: TGTGCCAGCAGCGCCACTAACGGGGGGGCCTACGAGCAGTACTTC.

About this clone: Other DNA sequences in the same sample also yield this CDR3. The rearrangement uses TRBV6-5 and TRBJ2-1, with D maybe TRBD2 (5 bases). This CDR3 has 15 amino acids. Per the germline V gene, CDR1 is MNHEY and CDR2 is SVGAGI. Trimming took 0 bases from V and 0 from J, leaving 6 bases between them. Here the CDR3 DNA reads TGTGCCAGCAGTTACTCGGGGAGCTCCTACAATGAGCAGTTCTTC. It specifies CASSYSGSSYNEQFF.

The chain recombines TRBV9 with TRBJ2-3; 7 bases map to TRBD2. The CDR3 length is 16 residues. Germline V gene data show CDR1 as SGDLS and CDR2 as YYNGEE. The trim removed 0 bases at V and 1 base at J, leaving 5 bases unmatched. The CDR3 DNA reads TGTGCCAGCAGCGTAGCGGCTAGCGGTCGCACAGATACGCAGTATTTT. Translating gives CASSVAASGRTDTQYF.

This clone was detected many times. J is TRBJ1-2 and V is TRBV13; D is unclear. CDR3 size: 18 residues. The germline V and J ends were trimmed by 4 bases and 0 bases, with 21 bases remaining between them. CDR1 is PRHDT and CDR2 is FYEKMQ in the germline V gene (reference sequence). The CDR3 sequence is CASSSPQIGLFSNYGYTF. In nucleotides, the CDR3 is TGTGCCAGCAGCTCCCCCCAGATAGGGTTATTTTCTAACTATGGCTACACCTTC.

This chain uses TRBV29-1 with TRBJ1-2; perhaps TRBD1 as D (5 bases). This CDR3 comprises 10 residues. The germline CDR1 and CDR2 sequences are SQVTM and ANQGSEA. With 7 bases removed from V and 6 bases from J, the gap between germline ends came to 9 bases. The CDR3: CSAGGNGYTF. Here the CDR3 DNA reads TGCAGCGCCGGGGGGAATGGCTACACCTTC.

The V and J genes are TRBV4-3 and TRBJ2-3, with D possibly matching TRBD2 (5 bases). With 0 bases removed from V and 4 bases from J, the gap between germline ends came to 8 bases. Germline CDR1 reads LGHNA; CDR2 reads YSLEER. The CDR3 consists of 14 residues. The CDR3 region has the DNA TGCGCCAGCAGCCAAGACCGGGGAGCAGATACGCAGTATTTT. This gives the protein CASSQDRGADTQYF.

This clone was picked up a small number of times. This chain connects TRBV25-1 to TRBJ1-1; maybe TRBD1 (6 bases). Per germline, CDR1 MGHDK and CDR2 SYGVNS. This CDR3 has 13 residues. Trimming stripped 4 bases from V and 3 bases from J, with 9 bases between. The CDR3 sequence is CASSGTGYTEAFF. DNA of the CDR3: TGTGCCAGCAGTGGAACAGGGTACACTGAAGCTTTCTTT. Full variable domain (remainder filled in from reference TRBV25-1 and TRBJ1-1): EADIYQTPRYLVIGTGKKITLECSQTMGHDKMYWYQQDPGMELHLIHYSYGVNSTEKGDLSSESTVSRIRTEHFPLTLESARPSHTSQYLCASSGTGYTEAFFGQGTRLTVV.

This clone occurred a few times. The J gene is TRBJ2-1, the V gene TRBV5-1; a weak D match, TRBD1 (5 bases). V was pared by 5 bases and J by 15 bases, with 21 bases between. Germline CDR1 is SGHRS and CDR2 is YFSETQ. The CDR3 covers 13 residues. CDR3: CASSFLEGASAFF. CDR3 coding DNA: TGCGCCAGCAGTTTTCTCGAAGGGGCGTCAGCGTTCTTC.

CDR3 sequence: CASSFMDPTDTQYF. The CDR3 coding sequence is TGTGCCAGCAGCTTCATGGACCCCACAGATACGCAGTATTTT. The chain carries TRBV7-3 and TRBJ2-3; no clear D. V lost 3 bases and J lost 2, with 9 bases in between. Per germline, CDR1 SGHTA and CDR2 FQGTGA. The CDR3 runs to 14 residues.

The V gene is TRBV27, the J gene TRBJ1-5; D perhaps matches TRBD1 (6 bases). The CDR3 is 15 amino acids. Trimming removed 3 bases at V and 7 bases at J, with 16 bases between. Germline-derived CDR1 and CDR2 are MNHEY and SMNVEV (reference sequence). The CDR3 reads CASSLNGRGGQPQHF. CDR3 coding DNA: TGTGCCAGCAGTTTGAATGGCAGGGGCGGACAGCCCCAGCATTTT.

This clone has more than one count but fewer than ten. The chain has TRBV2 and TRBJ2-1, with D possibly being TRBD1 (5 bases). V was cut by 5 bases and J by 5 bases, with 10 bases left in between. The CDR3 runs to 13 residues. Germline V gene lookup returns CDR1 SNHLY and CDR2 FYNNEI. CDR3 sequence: CASSHAGNNEQFF. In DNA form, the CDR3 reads TGTGCCAGCAGTCACGCAGGGAACAATGAGCAGTTCTTC. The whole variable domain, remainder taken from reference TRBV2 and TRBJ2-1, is EPEVTQTPSHQVTQMGQEVILRCVPISNHLYFYWYRQILGQKVEFLVSFYNNEISEKSEIFDDQFSVERPDGSNFTLKIRSTKLEDSAMYFCASSHAGNNEQFFGPGTRLTVL.

The CDR3 DNA reads as TGTGCCTGGAGCCCGCCAGGACAAAACATTCAGTACTTC. Amino acid sequence: CAWSPPGQNIQYF. The genes are TRBV30 and TRBJ2-4; D is undetermined. Germline loops: CDR1 GTSNPN, CDR2 SVGIG (reference sequence). With 3 bases removed from V and 5 bases from J, the gap between germline ends came to 11 bases. The CDR3 loop spans 13 amino acids.

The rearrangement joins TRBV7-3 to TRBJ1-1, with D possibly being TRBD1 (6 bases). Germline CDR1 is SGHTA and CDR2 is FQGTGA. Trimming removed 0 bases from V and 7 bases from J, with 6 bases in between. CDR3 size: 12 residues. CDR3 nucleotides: TGTGCCAGCAGCTTAACACAGGGTGAAGCTTTCTTT. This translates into CASSLTQGEAFF.

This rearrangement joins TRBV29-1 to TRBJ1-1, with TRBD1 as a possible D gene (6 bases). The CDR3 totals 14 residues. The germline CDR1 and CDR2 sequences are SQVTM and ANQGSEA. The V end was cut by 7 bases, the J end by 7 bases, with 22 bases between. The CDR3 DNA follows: TGCAGCGGGACGAGAGGGCTGACAGGTAGTGAAGCTTTCTTT. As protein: CSGTRGLTGSEAFF.

The CDR3 sequence is CASTAGSFMGTEAFF. The CDR3 DNA is TGTGCCAGCACCGCGGGCTCCTTTATGGGGACTGAAGCTTTCTTT. The chain carries TRBV13 and TRBJ1-1; D is ambiguous. The V and J ends lost 7 bases and 5 bases respectively, with 20 bases between them. The CDR3 is 15 amino acids. CDR1 PRHDT and CDR2 FYEKMQ come from the germline V gene (reference sequence).

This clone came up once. The chain's CDR3 is CAWSVRADTQYF. The CDR3 DNA reads TGTGCCTGGAGTGTGAGGGCAGATACGCAGTATTTT. The chain couples TRBV30 to TRBJ2-3, with D tentatively TRBD2 (5 bases). Between the trimmed V and J ends, which lost 0 bases and 4 bases, there was a span of 5 bases. Germline V gives CDR1 GTSNPN, CDR2 SVGIG (reference sequence). The CDR3 has 12 residues.